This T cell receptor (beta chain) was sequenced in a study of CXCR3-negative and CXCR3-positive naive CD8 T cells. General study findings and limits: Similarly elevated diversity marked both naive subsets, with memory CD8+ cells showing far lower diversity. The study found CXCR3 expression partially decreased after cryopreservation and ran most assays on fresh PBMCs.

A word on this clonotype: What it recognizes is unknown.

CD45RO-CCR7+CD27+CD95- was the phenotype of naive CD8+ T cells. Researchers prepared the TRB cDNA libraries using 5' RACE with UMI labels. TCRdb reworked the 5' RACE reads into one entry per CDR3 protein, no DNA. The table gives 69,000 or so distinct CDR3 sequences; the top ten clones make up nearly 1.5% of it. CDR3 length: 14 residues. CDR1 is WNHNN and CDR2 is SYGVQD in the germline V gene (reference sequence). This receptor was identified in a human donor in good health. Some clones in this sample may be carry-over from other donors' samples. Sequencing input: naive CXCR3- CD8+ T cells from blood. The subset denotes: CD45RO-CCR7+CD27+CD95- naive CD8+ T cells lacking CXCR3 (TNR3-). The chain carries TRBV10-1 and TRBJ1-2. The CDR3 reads CASSVISWGYGYTF.